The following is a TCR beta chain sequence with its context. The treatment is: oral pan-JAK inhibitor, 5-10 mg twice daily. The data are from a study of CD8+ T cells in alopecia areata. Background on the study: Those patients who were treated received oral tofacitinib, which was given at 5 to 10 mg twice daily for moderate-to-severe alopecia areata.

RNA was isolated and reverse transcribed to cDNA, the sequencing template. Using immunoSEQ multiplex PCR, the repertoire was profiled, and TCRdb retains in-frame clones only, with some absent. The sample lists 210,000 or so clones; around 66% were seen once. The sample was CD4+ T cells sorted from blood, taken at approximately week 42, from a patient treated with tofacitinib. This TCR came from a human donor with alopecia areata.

The CDR3 spells CASSVTRTGEKLFF. The CDR3 DNA sequence: TGTGCCAGCAGCGTAACTCGGACAGGGGAAAAACTGTTTTTT. This chain links TRBV2 with TRBJ1-4; 8 nucleotides align to TRBD1. The CDR3 covers 14 residues. Germline CDR1 and CDR2: SNHLY and FYNNEI. The V and J ends lost 6 bases and 8 bases, in that order; junction bases with no gene match: 8.